This TCR beta chain was identified in a study of cytomegalovirus exposure and HLA in healthy donors. Study-level points and caveats: A later examination showed that TCR association rates differed by HLA locus, with DRB1 most and HLA-C fewest.

For this clone: Its target is not known.

CDR1 and CDR2 (germline): GTSNPN, SVGIG (reference sequence). J was trimmed by 9 bases and V by 3 bases; bases with no gene match: 8. The CDR3 is 14 residues long. Both 60 Vbeta primers and 13 Jbeta primers went into the PCR. The assay was immunoSEQ multiplex PCR, and TCRdb's table has in-frame clones only and misses some. The repertoire holds approximately 77,000 clones, with around 75% as singletons. The source of this sequence is a woman between 40 and 55 years old in good health and CMV-seronegative. This chain links TRBV30 with TRBJ2-1; 10 nucleotides agree with TRBD2. The specimen sequenced was PBMCs. The CDR3 is CAWRRGTSVGEQFF. The CDR3, as DNA: TGTGCCTGGAGGAGGGGGACTAGCGTAGGTGAGCAGTTCTTC.